These 29 T cell receptor beta chains were sequenced from one sample in a study of CXCR3-negative and CXCR3-positive naive CD8 T cells. TRB cDNA libraries were made by UMI-labeled 5' RACE. Reanalyzing the 5' RACE reads, TCRdb keeps one entry per CDR3 protein, without DNA. This repertoire comprises tens of thousands of distinct CDR3 sequences; its ten largest clones make up 1.6%. Sample: naive CXCR3- CD8+ T cells from blood. Subset reported: CD45RO-CCR7+CD27+CD95- naive CD8+ T cells lacking CXCR3 (TNR3-). These receptors were collected from a human donor in good health. Some clones in this sample may be carry-over from other donors' samples.

This chain joins TRBV19 and TRBJ1-5; TCRdb outputs TRBD1, but without DNA this stays unchecked. The length of the CDR3 is 13 residues. CDR1 is LNHDA, CDR2 SQIVND, per germline (reference sequence). The CDR3 sequence: CASMSGGIRPQHF.

The rearrangement uses TRBV4-3 and TRBJ2-1; TCRdb reports TRBD1, a call that lacks DNA to check it against. The CDR3 runs 16 residues. Germline loops: CDR1 LGHNA, CDR2 YSLEER. The CDR3 sequence is CASSQDWTGGGDEQFF.

This clonotype registers medium-sized by frequency. The gene calls are TRBV7-7 and TRBJ2-1. CDR1 is SSHAT, CDR2 FNYEAQ, per germline (reference sequence). The CDR3 totals 16 residues. This CDR3 reads CASSPTSESSYNEQFF.

The genes are TRBV4-3 and TRBJ2-6. The CDR3 extends over 15 amino acids. The germline V gene encodes CDR1 LGHNA and CDR2 YSLEER. The CDR3 is CASSQDPRGANVLTF.

The V gene is TRBV29-1, the J gene TRBJ1-1; TCRdb names TRBD1, which stays unverified in the absence of DNA. Germline CDR1 SQVTM, CDR2 ANQGSEA. CDR3 length equals 12 residues. CDR3 residues: CSVLGEATEAFF.

V gene TRBV7-9 combines with J gene TRBJ1-1; absent DNA, TCRdb's TRBD1 call cannot be checked. Germline V gives CDR1 SEHNR, CDR2 FQNEAQ (reference sequence). This CDR3 region has 15 residues. The CDR3 loop reads CASSPNRVTNTEAFF.

This chain joins TRBV7-8 and TRBJ2-7; checking the TCRdb D call of TRBD2 is not possible without DNA. Germline loops: CDR1 SGHVS, CDR2 FQNEAQ. This CDR3 region has 15 residues. This CDR3 is CASSLLAGGRGEQYF.

V is TRBV11-2 and J is TRBJ2-5; no DNA is available, so the TRBD1 call from TCRdb remains unchecked. CDR1 SGHAT and CDR2 FQNNGV come from the germline V gene. CDR3 length: 15 amino acids. This chain's CDR3 is CASSFHDSPQETQYF.

The chain uses TRBV4-3 and TRBJ1-6. CDR1 is LGHNA and CDR2 is YSLEER in the germline V gene. The CDR3 runs 15 residues. CDR3 residues: CASSQDQSWDSPLHF.

The chain combines TRBV5-1 with TRBJ2-1; TCRdb names TRBD2, which stays unverified in the absence of DNA. CDR1 is SGHRS and CDR2 is YFSETQ in the germline V gene. This CDR3 has 15 amino acids. CDR3 protein: CASRVAGGPGNEQFF.

The chain couples TRBV5-4 to TRBJ2-3; TCRdb's D gene call, TRBD2, goes unchecked for lack of DNA. The CDR3 is made up of 15 amino acids. Germline V gives CDR1 SGHNT, CDR2 YYREEE (reference sequence). CDR3: CASSFLAGPTDTQYF. Full variable domain (outside the CDR3, taken from reference TRBV5-4 and TRBJ2-3): ETGVTQSPTHLIKTRGQQVTLRCSSQSGHNTVSWYQQALGQGPQFIFQYYREEENGRGNFPPRFSGLQFPNYSSELNVNALELDDSALYLCASSFLAGPTDTQYFGPGTRLTVL.

CDR3: CSVDGGTGYNEQFF. V and J are TRBV29-1 and TRBJ2-1; TCRdb names TRBD1, which stays unverified in the absence of DNA. The CDR3 has 14 amino acids. Germline CDR1 and CDR2: SQVTM and ANQGSEA.

The J gene is TRBJ2-1, the V gene TRBV28; no DNA is available, so the TRBD2 call from TCRdb remains unchecked. The CDR3 sequence is 15 residues long. CDR1 MDHEN and CDR2 SYDVKM come from the germline V gene. The CDR3 sequence: CASSNIGELGDEQFF. The full variable domain, completed using reference TRBV28 and TRBJ2-1, is DVKVTQSSRYLVKRTGEKVFLECVQDMDHENMFWYRQDPGLGLRLIYFSYDVKMKEKGDIPEGYSVSREKKERFSLILESASTNQTSMYLCASSNIGELGDEQFFGPGTRLTVL.

The chain recombines TRBV7-3 with TRBJ1-1; no DNA is available, so the TRBD1 call from TCRdb remains unchecked. Per germline, CDR1 SGHTA and CDR2 FQGTGA. The CDR3 is made up of 15 amino acids. The CDR3 sequence is CASSSGQGELTEAFF.

The chain combines TRBV7-3 with TRBJ1-2. Per germline, CDR1 SGHTA and CDR2 FQGTGA. The CDR3 extends over 14 amino acids. This CDR3 is CASSLSHWRYGYTF.

CDR3 sequence reads: CATSRVGQGLIRNSPLHF. The chain has TRBV15 and TRBJ1-6; the D gene TCRdb calls, TRBD1, cannot be checked with no DNA. The CDR3 has 18 residues. Per the germline V gene, CDR1 is LNHNV and CDR2 is YYDKDF (reference sequence).

The rearrangement uses TRBV20-1 and TRBJ1-3; the D call from TCRdb, TRBD1, cannot be confirmed without DNA. Germline CDR1 and CDR2: DFQATT and SNEGSKA (reference sequence). The CDR3 totals 14 residues. CDR3 region: CSARVPGTGNTIYF.

The V call is TRBV3-1, the J call TRBJ1-2; as DNA is missing, the TRBD1 call by TCRdb cannot be tested. Germline V gives CDR1 LGHDT, CDR2 YNNKEL (reference sequence). The CDR3 extends over 15 amino acids. CDR3 amino acids: CASSQDRGRGPGYTF.

This rearrangement joins TRBV29-1 to TRBJ2-2; the TRBD1 assignment by TCRdb is unverifiable without DNA. The CDR3 contains 13 residues. CDR1 SQVTM and CDR2 ANQGSEA come from the germline V gene. CDR3 protein: CSVDTGETGELFF.

The CDR3 protein is CASSLSGRAGEQYF. The chain joins TRBV5-6 to TRBJ2-7; TCRdb's D gene call, TRBD2, goes unchecked for lack of DNA. Per the germline V gene, CDR1 is SGHDT and CDR2 is YYEEEE. CDR3 length equals 14 residues.

This clonotype is called medium-sized (0.01 to 0.1%) based on its frequency. The rearrangement uses TRBV6-1 and TRBJ1-1; TCRdb gives TRBD1 as the D gene, but with no DNA this cannot be confirmed. The CDR3 runs to 17 residues. Germline V lookup: CDR1 MNHNS, CDR2 SASEGT. The CDR3 region is CASSTTKDRVKGTEAFF.

The chain uses TRBV12-3 or TRBV12-4 and TRBJ2-7; the D call of TRBD1 rests on TCRdb alone, since no DNA is present to check it. This CDR3 is built from 13 residues. The CDR3 is CASRTDPAYEQYF.

The chain recombines TRBV5-1 with TRBJ2-5; TCRdb lists TRBD1, though no DNA is available to test this call. This CDR3 has 15 residues. CDR1 and CDR2 from the germline V gene are SGHRS and YFSETQ. CDR3 amino acids: CASTTYGGASETQYF.

This sequence joins TRBV7-2 and TRBJ2-7; the TCRdb call, TRBD1, lacks DNA for checking. Germline V gives CDR1 SGHTA, CDR2 FQGNSA. The CDR3 sequence is 16 residues long. This CDR3 reads CASPVWGSNLLYEQYF.

Judged by frequency, this clonotype is medium-sized. The chain is built from TRBV7-3 and TRBJ1-6. The CDR3 consists of 13 residues. Germline V gives CDR1 SGHTA, CDR2 FQGTGA. The CDR3 loop is CASSFDVGSPLHF.

CDR3 in amino acids: CASSQSDQDSFNQPQHF. The chain carries TRBV23-1 and TRBJ1-5. TRBV23-1 is noted as an ORF with a role that remains uncertain. The CDR3 covers 17 residues.

This chain links TRBV20-1 with TRBJ2-1; TCRdb indicates TRBD1, and absent DNA this call remains unverified. The germline V gene encodes CDR1 DFQATT and CDR2 SNEGSKA (reference sequence). The CDR3 totals 14 residues. This CDR3 is CSAAIRASRNEQFF.

This chain uses TRBV11-2 with TRBJ2-1. This CDR3 comprises 14 residues. Germline CDR1 is SGHAT and CDR2 is FQNNGV. The CDR3 loop is CASSLDHEANEQFF.

The chain recombines TRBV6-2 or TRBV6-3 with TRBJ2-1; no DNA is available, so the TRBD2 call from TCRdb remains unchecked. This CDR3 spans 12 amino acids. Germline values: CDR1 MNHEY, CDR2 SVGEGT. This CDR3 is CASSYRDGEQFF.